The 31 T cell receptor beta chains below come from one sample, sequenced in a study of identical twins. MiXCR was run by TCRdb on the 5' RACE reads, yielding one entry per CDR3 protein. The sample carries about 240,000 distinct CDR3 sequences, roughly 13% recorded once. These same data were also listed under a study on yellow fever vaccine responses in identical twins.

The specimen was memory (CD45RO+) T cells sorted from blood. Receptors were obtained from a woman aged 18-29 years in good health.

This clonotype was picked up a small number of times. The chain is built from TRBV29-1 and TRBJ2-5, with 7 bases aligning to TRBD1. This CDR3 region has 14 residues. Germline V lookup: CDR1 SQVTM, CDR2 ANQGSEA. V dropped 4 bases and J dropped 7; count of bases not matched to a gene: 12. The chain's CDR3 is CSVGGQEVLGTQYF. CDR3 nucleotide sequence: TGCAGCGTTGGAGGACAGGAGGTTTTGGGGACCCAGTACTTC. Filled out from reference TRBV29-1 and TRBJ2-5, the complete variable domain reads SAVISQKPSRDICQRGTSLTIQCQVDSQVTMMFWYRQQPGQSLTLIATANQGSEATYESGFVIDKFPISRPNLTFSTLTVSNMSPEDSSIYLCSVGGQEVLGTQYFGPGTRLLVL.

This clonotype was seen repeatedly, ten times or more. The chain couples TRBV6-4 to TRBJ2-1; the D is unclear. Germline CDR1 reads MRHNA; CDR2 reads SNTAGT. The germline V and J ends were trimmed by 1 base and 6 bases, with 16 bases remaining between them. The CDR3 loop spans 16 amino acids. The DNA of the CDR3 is TGTGCCAGCAGTGACTTCGGGCAGAAAGATGTCAATGAGCAGTTCTTC. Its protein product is CASSDFGQKDVNEQFF.

CDR3 coding DNA: TGTGCCAGCAGCCCCATCAGGCAAGAGACCCAGTACTTC. As protein: CASSPIRQETQYF. The chain recombines TRBV14 with TRBJ2-5; no reliable D call. The CDR3 is 13 residues long. Looked up from germline, CDR1 is SGHDN and CDR2 is FVKESK. V was cut by 4 bases and J by 2 bases, with 8 bases left in between.

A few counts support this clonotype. The CDR3 loop is CASSPKGIDGYTF. As DNA, the CDR3 is TGTGCCAGCTCACCAAAAGGGATTGATGGCTACACCTTC. The chain carries TRBV18 and TRBJ1-2, with unresolved D. In germline, CDR1 is KGHSH, CDR2 LQKENI. V shed 2 bases and J shed 6 bases, with 10 bases lying between them. CDR3 length equals 13 residues. Based on the CDR3 plus reference TRBV18 and TRBJ1-2, the full variable domain is NAGVMQNPRHLVRRRGQEARLRCSPMKGHSHVYWYRQLPEEGLKFMVYLQKENIIDESGMPKERFSAEFPKEGPSILRIQQVVRGDSAAYFCASSPKGIDGYTFGSGTRLTVV.

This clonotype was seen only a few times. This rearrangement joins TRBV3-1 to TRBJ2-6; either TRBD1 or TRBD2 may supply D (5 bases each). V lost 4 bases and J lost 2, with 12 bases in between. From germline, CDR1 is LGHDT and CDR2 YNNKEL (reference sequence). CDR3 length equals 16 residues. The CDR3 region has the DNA TGTGCCAGCAGCCCTCCGGGGCAGACTGGGGCCAACGTCCTGACTTTC. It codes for CASSPPGQTGANVLTF.

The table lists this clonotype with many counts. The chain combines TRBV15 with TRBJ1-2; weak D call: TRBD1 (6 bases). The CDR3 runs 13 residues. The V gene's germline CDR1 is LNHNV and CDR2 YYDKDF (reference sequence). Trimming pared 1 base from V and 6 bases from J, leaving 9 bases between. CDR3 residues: CATSRGTAHGYTF. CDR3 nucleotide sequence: TGTGCCACCAGCAGAGGGACAGCCCATGGCTACACCTTC.

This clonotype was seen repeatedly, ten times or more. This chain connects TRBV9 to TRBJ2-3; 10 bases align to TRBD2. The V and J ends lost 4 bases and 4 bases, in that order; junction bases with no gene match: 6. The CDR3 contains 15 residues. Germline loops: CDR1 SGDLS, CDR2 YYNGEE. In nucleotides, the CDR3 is TGTGCCAGCAGCCTTAGCGGGGGGACCGCAGATACGCAGTATTTT. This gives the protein CASSLSGGTADTQYF.

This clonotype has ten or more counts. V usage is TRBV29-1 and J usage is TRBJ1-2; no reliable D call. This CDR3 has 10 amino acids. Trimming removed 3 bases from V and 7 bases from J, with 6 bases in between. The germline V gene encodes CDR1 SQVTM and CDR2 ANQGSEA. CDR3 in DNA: TGCAGCGTTGAGGAAGGTGGCTACACCTTC. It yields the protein CSVEEGGYTF.

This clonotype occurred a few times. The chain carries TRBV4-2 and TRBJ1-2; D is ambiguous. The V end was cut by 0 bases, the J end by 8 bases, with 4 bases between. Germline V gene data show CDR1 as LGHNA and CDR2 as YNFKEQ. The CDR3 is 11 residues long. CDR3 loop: CASSQDGGYTF. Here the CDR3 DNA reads TGTGCCAGCAGCCAAGATGGGGGCTACACCTTC.

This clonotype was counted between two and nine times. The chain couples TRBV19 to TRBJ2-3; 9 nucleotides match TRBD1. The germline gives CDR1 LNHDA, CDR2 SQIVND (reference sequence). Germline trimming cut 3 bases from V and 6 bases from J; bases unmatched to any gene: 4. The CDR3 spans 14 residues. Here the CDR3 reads CASSIQQGADTQYF. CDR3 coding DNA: TGTGCCAGTAGTATTCAACAGGGGGCGGATACGCAGTATTTT. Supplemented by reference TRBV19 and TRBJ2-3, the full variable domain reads DGGITQSPKYLFRKEGQNVTLSCEQNLNHDAMYWYRQDPGQGLRLIYYSQIVNDFQKGDIAEGYSVSREKKESFPLTVTSAQKNPTAFYLCASSIQQGADTQYFGPGTRLTVL.

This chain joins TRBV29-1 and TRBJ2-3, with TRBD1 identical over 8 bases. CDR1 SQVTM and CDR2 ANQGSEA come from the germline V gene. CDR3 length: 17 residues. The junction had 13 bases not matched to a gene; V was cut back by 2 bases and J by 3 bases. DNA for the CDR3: TGCAGCGTTGAAAGCCGGCTCGGGACAGGTGGGACAGATACGCAGTATTTT. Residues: CSVESRLGTGGTDTQYF.

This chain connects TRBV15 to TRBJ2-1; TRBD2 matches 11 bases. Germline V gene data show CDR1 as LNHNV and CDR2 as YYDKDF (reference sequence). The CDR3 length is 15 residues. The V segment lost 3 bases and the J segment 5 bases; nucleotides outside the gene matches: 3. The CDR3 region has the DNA TGTGCCACCAGCAGGGGGACTAGCGGCCACAATGAGCAGTTCTTC. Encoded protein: CATSRGTSGHNEQFF.

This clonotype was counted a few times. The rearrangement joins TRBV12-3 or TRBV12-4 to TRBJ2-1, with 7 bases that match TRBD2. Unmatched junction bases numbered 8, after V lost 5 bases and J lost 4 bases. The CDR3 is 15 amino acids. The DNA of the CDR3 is TGTGCCAGCAGTCCCAGACTAGCACAGTACAATGAGCAGTTCTTC. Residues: CASSPRLAQYNEQFF.

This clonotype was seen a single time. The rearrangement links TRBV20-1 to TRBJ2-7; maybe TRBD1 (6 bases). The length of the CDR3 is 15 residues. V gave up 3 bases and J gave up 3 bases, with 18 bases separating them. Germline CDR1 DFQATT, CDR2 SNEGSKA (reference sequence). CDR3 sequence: CSASLLNRALYEQYF. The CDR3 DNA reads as TGCAGTGCTAGTTTGCTCAACAGGGCCCTCTACGAGCAGTACTTC.

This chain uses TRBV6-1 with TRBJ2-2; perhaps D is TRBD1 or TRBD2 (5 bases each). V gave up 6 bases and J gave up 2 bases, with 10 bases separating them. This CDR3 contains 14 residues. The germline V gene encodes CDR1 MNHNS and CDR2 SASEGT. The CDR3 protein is CASRPGPNTGELFF. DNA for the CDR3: TGTGCCAGCAGACCGGGACCTAACACCGGGGAGCTGTTTTTT.

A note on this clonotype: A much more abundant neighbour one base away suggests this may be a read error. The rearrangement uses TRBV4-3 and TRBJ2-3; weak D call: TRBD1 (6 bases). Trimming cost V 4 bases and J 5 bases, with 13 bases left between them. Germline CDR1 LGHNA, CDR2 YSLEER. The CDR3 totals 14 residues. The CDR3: CASSRQGLGDTQYF. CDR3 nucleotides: TGCGCCAGCAGCCGGCAGGGGTTGGGAGATACGCAGTATTTT.

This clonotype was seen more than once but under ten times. The CDR3 region has the DNA TGTGCCAGCAGCTTGGCCGACAGGGAGGCCGGGGAGCTGTTTTTT. Residues: CASSLADREAGELFF. The chain couples TRBV5-4 to TRBJ2-2, with TRBD1 as a possible D gene (7 bases). Germline loops: CDR1 SGHNT, CDR2 YYREEE (reference sequence). The CDR3 is 15 residues long. Trimming left V 0 bases short and J 6 bases short, with 12 bases between.

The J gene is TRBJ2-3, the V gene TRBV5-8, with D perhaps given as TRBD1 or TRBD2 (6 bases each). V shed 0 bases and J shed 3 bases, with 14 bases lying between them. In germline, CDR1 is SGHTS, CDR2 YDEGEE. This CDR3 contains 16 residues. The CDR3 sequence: CASSLARGRGTDTQYF. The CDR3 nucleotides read TGTGCCAGCAGCTTGGCCCGGGGGCGAGGTACAGATACGCAGTATTTT.

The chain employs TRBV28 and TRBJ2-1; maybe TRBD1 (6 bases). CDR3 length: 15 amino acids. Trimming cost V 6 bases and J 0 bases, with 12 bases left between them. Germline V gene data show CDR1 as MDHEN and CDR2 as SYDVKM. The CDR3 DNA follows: TGTGCCAGCAGGCTCCGGGACAACTCCTACAATGAGCAGTTCTTC. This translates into CASRLRDNSYNEQFF.

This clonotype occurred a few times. CDR3 coding DNA: TGCAGCGTTGAGGTTATGGGGCTAAATCGAGACATTCAGTACTTC. It specifies CSVEVMGLNRDIQYF. The rearrangement joins TRBV29-1 to TRBJ2-4, with a weak D call TRBD1 (5 bases). The CDR3 has 15 amino acids. CDR1 SQVTM and CDR2 ANQGSEA come from the germline V gene. V was shortened by 3 bases and J by 8 bases, with 20 bases between the two germline ends.

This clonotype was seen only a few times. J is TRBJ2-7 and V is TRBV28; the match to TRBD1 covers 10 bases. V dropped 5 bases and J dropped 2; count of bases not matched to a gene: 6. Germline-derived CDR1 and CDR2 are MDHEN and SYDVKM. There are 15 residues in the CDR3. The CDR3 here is CASSPRGTGAYEQYF. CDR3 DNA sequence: TGTGCCAGCAGTCCGCGGGGGACAGGGGCCTACGAGCAGTACTTC.

The CDR3 sequence: CASRSTGLSEKLFF. CDR3 DNA: TGTGCCAGCAGGAGTACAGGGTTAAGTGAAAAACTGTTTTTT. This chain links TRBV12-3 or TRBV12-4 with TRBJ1-4; D may be TRBD1 (6 bases). The CDR3 spans 14 residues. Trimming pared 6 bases from V and 7 bases from J, leaving 15 bases between.

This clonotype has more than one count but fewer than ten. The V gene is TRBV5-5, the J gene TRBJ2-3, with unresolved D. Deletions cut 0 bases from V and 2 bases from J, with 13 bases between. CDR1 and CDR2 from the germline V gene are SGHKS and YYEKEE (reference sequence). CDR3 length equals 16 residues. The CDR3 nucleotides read TGTGCCAGCAGCTTGGCCGTAACGGATACCACAGATACGCAGTATTTT. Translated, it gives CASSLAVTDTTDTQYF. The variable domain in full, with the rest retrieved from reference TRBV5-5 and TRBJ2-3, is DAGVTQSPTHLIKTRGQQVTLRCSPISGHKSVSWYQQVLGQGPQFIFQYYEKEERGRGNFPDRFSARQFPNYSSELNVNALLLGDSALYLCASSLAVTDTTDTQYFGPGTRLTVL.

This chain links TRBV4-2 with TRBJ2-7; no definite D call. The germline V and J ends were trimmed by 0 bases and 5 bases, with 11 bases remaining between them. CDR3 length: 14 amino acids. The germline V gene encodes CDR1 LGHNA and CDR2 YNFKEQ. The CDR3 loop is CASSQDLETNEQYF. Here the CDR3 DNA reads TGTGCCAGCAGCCAAGACTTGGAAACGAACGAGCAGTACTTC.

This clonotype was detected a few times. The CDR3 DNA reads TGTGCCAGCAGTGACTCATCGGTCAGTGAGCAGTTCTTC. It codes for CASSDSSVSEQFF. The chain joins TRBV6-4 to TRBJ2-1; D is unclear. This CDR3 is 13 amino acids long. The germline CDR1 and CDR2 sequences are MRHNA and SNTAGT. V shed 0 bases and J shed 9 bases, with 9 bases lying between them.

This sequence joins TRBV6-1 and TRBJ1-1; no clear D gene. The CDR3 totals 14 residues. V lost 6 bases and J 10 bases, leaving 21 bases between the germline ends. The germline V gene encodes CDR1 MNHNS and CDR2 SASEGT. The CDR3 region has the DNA TGTGCCAGCAGCCCCCGTGAGGATCGGAAAGGAGCTTTCTTT. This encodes CASSPREDRKGAFF.

The CDR3 region has the DNA TGCGCCAGCAGCACGGGACGGAACGTAGCAGATACGCAGTATTTT. Amino acid sequence: CASSTGRNVADTQYF. The chain couples TRBV5-1 to TRBJ2-3; D might be TRBD1 or TRBD2, each matching 5 bases. Trimming cost V 4 bases and J 4 bases, with 16 bases left between them. Per germline, CDR1 SGHRS and CDR2 YFSETQ. CDR3 length: 15 amino acids.

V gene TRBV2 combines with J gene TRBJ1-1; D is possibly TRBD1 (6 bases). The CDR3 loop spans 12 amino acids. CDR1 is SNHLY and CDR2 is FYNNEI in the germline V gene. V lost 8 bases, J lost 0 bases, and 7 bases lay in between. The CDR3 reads CASRDMNTEAFF. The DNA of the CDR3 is TGTGCCAGCCGGGACATGAACACTGAAGCTTTCTTT.

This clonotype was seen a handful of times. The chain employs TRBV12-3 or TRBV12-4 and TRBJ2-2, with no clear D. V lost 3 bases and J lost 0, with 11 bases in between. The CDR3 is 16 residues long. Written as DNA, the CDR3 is TGTGCCAGCAGTTTTTTAAAACGGACGAACACCGGGGAGCTGTTTTTT. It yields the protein CASSFLKRTNTGELFF.

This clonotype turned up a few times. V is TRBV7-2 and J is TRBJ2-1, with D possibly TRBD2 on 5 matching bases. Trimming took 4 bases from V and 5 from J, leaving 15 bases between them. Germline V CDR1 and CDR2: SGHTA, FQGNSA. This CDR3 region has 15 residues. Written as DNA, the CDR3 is TGTGCCAGCAGCTCTCCGGGATCCCCCCACAATGAGCAGTTCTTC. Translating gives CASSSPGSPHNEQFF.

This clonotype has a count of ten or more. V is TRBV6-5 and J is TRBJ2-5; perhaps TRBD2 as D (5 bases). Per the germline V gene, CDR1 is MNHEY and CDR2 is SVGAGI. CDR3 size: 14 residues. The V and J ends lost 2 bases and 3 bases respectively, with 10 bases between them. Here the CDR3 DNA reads TGTGCCAGCAGTTACCGTACCGGGGAAGAGACCCAGTACTTC. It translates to CASSYRTGEETQYF.